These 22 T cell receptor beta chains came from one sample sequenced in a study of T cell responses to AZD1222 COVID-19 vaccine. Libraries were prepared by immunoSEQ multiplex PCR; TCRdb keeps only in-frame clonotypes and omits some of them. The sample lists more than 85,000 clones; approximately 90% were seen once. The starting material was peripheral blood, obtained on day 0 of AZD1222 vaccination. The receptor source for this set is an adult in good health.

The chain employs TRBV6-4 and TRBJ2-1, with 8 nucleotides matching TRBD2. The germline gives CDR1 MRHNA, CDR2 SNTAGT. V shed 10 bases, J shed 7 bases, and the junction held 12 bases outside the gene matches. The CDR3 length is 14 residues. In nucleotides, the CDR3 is TGTGCCACCTCGCCCCAAGCGGGAGCTAATGAGCAGTTCTTC. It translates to CATSPQAGANEQFF.

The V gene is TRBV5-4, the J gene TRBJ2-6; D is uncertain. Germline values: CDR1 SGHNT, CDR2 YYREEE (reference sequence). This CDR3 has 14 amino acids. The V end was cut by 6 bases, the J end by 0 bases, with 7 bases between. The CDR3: CASTYTSGANVLTF. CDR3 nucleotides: TGTGCCAGCACCTACACCTCTGGGGCCAACGTCCTGACTTTC.

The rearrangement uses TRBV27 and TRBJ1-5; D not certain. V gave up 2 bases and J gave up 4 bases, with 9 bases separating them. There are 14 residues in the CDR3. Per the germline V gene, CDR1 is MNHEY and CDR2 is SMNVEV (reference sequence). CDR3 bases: TGTGCCAGCAGTTTAGGGCAGCTGAATCAGCCCCAGCATTTT. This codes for CASSLGQLNQPQHF.

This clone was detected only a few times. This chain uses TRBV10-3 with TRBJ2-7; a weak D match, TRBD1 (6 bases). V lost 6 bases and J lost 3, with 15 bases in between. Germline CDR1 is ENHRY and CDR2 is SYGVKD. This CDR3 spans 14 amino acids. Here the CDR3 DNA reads TGTGCCATCAGCTCCGGGACAAATTTCTACGAGCAGTACTTC. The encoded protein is CAISSGTNFYEQYF.

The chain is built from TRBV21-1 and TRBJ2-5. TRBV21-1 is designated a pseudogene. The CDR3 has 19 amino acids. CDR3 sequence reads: CASSIRTAVRGVGIETQYF. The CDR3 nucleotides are TGTGCCAGCAGCATCCGAACAGCTGTGAGGGGAGTGGGTATAGAGACCCAGTACTTC.

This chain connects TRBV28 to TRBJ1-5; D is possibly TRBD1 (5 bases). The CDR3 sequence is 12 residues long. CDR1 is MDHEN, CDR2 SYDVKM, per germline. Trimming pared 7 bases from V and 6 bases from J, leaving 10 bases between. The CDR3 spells CASTQGFQPQHF. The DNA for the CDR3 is TGTGCCAGCACCCAGGGTTTTCAGCCCCAGCATTTT.

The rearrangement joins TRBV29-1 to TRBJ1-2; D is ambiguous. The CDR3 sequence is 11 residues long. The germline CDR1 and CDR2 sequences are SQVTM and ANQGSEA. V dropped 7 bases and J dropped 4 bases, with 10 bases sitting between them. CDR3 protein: CSGRTGYGYTF. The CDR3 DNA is TGCAGCGGACGTACGGGCTATGGCTACACCTTC.

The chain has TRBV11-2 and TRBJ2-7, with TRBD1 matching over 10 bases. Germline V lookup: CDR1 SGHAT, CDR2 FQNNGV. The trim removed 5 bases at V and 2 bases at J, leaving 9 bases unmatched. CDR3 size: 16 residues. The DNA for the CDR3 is TGTGCCAGCAGCCCGAACTCGGGACAGGGGACCTACGAGCAGTACTTC. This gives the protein CASSPNSGQGTYEQYF.

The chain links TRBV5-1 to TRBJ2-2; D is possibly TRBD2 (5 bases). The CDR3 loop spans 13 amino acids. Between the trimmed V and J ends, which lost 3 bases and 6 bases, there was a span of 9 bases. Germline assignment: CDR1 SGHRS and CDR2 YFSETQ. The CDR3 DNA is TGCGCCAGCAGCTCGGAGGTGGCCGGGGAGCTGTTTTTT. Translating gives CASSSEVAGELFF.

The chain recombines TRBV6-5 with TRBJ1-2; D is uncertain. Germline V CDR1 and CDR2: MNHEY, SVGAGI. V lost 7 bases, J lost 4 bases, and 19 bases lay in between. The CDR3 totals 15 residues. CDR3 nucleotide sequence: TGTGCCAGCAATACTGAGGCTCTAGAGGGCTATGGCTACACCTTC. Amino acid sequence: CASNTEALEGYGYTF.

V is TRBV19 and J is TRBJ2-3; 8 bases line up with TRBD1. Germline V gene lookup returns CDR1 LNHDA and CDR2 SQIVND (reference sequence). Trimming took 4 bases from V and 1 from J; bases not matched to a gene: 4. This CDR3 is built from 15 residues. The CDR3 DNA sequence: TGTGCCAGTAGTAAGGACAGGGTTGGCACAGATACGCAGTATTTT. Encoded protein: CASSKDRVGTDTQYF.

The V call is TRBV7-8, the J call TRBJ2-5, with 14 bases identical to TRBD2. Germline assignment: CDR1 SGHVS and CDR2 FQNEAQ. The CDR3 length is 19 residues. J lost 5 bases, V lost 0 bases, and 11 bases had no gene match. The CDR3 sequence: CASSLARGLAGAWGETQYF. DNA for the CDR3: TGTGCCAGCAGCTTAGCGCGGGGACTAGCGGGGGCTTGGGGGGAGACCCAGTACTTC.

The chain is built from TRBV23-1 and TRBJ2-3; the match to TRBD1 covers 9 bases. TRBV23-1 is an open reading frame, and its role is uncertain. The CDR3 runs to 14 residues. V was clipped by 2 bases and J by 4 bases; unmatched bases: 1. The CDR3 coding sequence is TGCGCCAGCAGTCAACGGACAGGGGCAGATACGCAGTATTTT. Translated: CASSQRTGADTQYF.

CDR3 sequence (DNA): TGTGCCAGCAGCCAAGATAGAGGGGACGGGAATGGCTACACCTTC. Translation: CASSQDRGDGNGYTF. The V call is TRBV3-1 (or the pseudogene TRBV3-2), the J call TRBJ1-2, with D tentatively TRBD1 (5 bases). The length of the CDR3 is 15 residues. The germline V and J ends were trimmed by 0 bases and 6 bases, with 14 bases remaining between them. The germline V gene has CDR1 LGHDT and CDR2 YNNKEL (reference sequence).

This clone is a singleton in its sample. The CDR3 is CASSVGWVQETQYF. The CDR3 nucleotides read TGTGCCAGCAGCGTAGGCTGGGTCCAAGAGACCCAGTACTTC. This chain joins TRBV9 and TRBJ2-5; D call uncertain. V was pared by 0 bases and J by 1 base, with 7 bases between. Looked up from germline, CDR1 is SGDLS and CDR2 is YYNGEE. The CDR3 consists of 14 residues.

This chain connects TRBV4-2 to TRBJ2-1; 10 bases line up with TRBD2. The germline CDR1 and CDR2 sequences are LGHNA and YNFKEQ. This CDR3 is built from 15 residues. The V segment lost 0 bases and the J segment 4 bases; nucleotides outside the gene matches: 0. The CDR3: CASSQDSGGYNEQFF. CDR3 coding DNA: TGTGCCAGCAGCCAAGATAGCGGGGGGTACAATGAGCAGTTCTTC.

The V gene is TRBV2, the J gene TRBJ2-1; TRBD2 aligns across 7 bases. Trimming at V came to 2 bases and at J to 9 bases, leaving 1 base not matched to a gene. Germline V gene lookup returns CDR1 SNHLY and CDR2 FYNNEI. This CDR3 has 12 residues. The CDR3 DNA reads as TGTGCCAGCAGTGAATGGGGGGGTGAGCAGTTCTTC. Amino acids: CASSEWGGEQFF.

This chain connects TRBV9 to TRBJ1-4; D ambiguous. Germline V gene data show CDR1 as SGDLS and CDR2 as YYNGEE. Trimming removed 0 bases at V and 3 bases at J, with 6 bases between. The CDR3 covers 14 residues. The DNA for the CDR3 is TGTGCCAGCAGCGTAGGGGCAGCTAATGAAAAACTGTTTTTT. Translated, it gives CASSVGAANEKLFF.

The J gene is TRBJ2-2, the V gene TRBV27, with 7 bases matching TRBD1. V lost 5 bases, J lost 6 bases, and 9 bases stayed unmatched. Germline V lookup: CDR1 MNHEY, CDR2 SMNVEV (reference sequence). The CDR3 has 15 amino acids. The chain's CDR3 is CASSAYQGQPGELFF. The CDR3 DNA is TGTGCCAGCAGTGCTTATCAGGGACAGCCCGGGGAGCTGTTTTTT.

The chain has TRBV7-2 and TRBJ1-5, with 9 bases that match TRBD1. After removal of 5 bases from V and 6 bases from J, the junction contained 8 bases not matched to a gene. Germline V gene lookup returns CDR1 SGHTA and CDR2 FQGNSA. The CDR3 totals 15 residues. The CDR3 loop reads CASSPRAGQGQPQHF. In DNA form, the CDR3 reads TGTGCCAGCAGCCCTAGAGCGGGACAGGGTCAGCCCCAGCATTTT.

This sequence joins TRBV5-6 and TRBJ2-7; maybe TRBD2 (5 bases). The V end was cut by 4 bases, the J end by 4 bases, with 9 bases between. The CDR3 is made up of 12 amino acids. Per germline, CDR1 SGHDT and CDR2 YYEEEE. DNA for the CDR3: TGTGCCAGCAGCCTGGGAGCGTACGAGCAGTACTTC. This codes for CASSLGAYEQYF.

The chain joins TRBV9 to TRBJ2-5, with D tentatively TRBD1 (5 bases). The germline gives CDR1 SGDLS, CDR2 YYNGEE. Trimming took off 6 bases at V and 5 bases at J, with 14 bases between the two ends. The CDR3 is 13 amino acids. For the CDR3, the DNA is TGTGCCAGCACCCCCCAGGGTGGGGAGACCCAGTACTTC. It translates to CASTPQGGETQYF.